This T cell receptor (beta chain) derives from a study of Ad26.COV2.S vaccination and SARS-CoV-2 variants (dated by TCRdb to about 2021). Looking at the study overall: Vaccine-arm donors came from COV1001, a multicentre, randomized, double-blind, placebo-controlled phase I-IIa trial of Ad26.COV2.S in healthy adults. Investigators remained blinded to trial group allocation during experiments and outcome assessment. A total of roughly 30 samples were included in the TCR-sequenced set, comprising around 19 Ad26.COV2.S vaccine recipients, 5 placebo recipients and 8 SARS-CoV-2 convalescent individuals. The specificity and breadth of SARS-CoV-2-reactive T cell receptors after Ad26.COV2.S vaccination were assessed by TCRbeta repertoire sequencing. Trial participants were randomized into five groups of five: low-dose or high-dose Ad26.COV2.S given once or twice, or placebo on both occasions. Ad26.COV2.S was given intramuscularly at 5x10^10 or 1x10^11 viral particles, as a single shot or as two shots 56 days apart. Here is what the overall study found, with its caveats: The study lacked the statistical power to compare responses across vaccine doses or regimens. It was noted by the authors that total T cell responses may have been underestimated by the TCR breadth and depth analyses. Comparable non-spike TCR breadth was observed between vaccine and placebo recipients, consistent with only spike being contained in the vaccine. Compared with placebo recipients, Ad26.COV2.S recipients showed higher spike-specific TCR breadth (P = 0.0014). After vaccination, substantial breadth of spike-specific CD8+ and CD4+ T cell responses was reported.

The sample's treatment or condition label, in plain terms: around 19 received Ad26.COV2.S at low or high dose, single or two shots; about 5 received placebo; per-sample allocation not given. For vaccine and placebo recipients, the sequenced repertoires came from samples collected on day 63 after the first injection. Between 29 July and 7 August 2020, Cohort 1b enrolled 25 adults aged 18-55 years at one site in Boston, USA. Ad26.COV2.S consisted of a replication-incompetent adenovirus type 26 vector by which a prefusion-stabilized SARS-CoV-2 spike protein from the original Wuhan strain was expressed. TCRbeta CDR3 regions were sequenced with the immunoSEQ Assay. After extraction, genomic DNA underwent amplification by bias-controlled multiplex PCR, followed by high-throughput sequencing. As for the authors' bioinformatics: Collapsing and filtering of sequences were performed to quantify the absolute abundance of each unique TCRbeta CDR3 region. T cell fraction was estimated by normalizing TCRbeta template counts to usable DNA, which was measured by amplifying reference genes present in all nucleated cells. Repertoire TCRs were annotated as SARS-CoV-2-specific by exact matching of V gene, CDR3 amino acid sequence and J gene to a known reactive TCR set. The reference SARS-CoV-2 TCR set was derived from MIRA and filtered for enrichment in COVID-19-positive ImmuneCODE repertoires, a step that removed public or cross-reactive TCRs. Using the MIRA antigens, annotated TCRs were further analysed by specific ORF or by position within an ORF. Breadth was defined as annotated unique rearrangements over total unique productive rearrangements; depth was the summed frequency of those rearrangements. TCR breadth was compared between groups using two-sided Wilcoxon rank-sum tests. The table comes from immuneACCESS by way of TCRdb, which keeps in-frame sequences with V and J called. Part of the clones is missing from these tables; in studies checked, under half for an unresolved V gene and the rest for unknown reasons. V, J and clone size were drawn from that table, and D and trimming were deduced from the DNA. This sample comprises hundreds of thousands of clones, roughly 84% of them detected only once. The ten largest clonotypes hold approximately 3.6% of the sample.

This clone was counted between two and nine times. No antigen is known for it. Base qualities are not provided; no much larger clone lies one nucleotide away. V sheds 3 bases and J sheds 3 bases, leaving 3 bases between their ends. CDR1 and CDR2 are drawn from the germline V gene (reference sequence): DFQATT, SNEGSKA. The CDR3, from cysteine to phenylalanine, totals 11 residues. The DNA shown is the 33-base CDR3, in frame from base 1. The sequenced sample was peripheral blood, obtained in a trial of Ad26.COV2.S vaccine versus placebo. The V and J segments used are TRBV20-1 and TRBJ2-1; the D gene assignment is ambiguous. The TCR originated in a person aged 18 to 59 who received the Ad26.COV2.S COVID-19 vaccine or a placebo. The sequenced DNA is TGCAGTGCTAGCTTCTACAATGAGCAGTTCTTC. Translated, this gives CSASFYNEQFF.